Listed here are 30 T cell receptor beta chains from one sample, sequenced in a study of T cells in Graves' hyperthyroidism and ophthalmopathy. RNA transcripts provided the source from which TCR beta CDR3 regions were amplified. A set of HTBI primers served as the primers for a first-round RT-PCR of the TCR CDR3. Using its own MiXCR run on the multiplex PCR reads, TCRdb lists one record per CDR3 protein. The profile shows 150,000 to 200,000 distinct CDR3 sequences, approximately 9% of them singletons. The sample consisted of blood. These TCRs come from a woman aged 18-35 years with Graves' hyperthyroidism that later progressed to Graves' ophthalmopathy.

This clonotype was seen repeatedly, ten times or more. The rearrangement joins TRBV5-4 to TRBJ1-5, with a weak D call TRBD1 (5 bases). CDR3 length equals 16 residues. V was clipped by 0 bases and J by 1 base, with 11 bases between them. Germline lookup yields CDR1 SGHNT and CDR2 YYREEE (reference sequence). The CDR3 spells CASSLGGMGSNQPQHF. The DNA of the CDR3 is TGTGCCAGCAGCTTGGGGGGCATGGGGAGCAATCAGCCCCAGCATTTT.

This clonotype came up many times. The chain employs TRBV6-1 and TRBJ2-3; the D call may be TRBD1 or TRBD2 (6 bases each). Germline values: CDR1 MNHNS, CDR2 SASEGT. Trimming removed 6 bases from V and 2 bases from J, with 18 bases in between. This CDR3 comprises 16 residues. CDR3 DNA sequence: TGTGCCAGCAGAAAACAGGGTGGGGAGGTCACAGATACGCAGTATTTT. The encoded protein is CASRKQGGEVTDTQYF.

This clonotype was seen at least ten times. This chain uses TRBV18 with TRBJ2-3; TRBD2 matches 7 bases. The V gene end was trimmed by 0 bases and the J gene end by 2 bases; junction bases not matched to a gene: 8. This CDR3 has 17 residues. In germline, CDR1 is KGHSH, CDR2 LQKENI. The CDR3 bases are TGTGCCAGCTCACCACCGAGCGGGGACCTATTCACAGATACGCAGTATTTT. Protein product: CASSPPSGDLFTDTQYF.

This clonotype has ten or more counts. V usage is TRBV7-8 and J usage is TRBJ1-1, with D perhaps TRBD1 (5 bases). The germline V gene encodes CDR1 SGHVS and CDR2 FQNEAQ. With 3 bases removed from V and 0 bases from J, the gap between germline ends came to 11 bases. CDR3 length: 15 amino acids. CDR3 DNA sequence: TGTGCCAGCAGCTTCCAGACAGACATGAACACTGAAGCTTTCTTT. Encoded protein: CASSFQTDMNTEAFF.

In this sample, this clonotype turned up many times. This chain connects TRBV5-1 to TRBJ2-7, with a tentative D call TRBD2 (6 bases). V was trimmed by 0 bases and J by 0 bases, leaving 10 bases between them. CDR3 size: 15 residues. Looked up from germline, CDR1 is SGHRS and CDR2 is YFSETQ. The CDR3 spells CASSLGSGSSYEQYF. The CDR3 bases are TGCGCCAGCAGCTTGGGTAGCGGAAGCTCCTACGAGCAGTACTTC.

This chain joins TRBV3-1 and TRBJ1-3; D may be TRBD1 (5 bases). This CDR3 region has 15 residues. Germline CDR1 and CDR2: LGHDT and YNNKEL (reference sequence). The V end lost 5 bases, the J end lost 0 bases, and 11 bases lay between the germline ends. The CDR3 DNA reads TGTGCCAGCAGCAACCCGACAGTCTCTGGAAACACCATATATTTT. It specifies CASSNPTVSGNTIYF.

There are many counts of this clonotype. The V gene is TRBV7-3, the J gene TRBJ1-6; D possibly corresponds to TRBD1 (6 bases). Trimming took 2 bases from V and 5 from J, leaving 13 bases between them. This CDR3 comprises 16 residues. Per the germline V gene, CDR1 is SGHTA and CDR2 is FQGTGA. CDR3 region: CASSLDGGQHNSPLHF. The CDR3 coding sequence is TGTGCCAGCAGCTTAGATGGGGGACAACATAATTCACCCCTCCACTTT.

The V call is TRBV4-1, the J call TRBJ2-7; TRBD2 aligns across 8 bases. V shed 4 bases and J 4 bases; nucleotides not matched to a gene: 6. Germline V gene data show CDR1 as MGHRA and CDR2 as YSYEKL. This CDR3 comprises 14 residues. The CDR3: CASSPRGAKYEQYF. As DNA, the CDR3 is TGCGCCAGCAGCCCGCGGGGGGCTAAGTACGAGCAGTACTTC.

This clonotype was counted many times. The rearrangement joins TRBV5-5 to TRBJ1-1; D remains ambiguous. Germline V gives CDR1 SGHKS, CDR2 YYEKEE (reference sequence). V was cut by 3 bases and J by 4 bases, with 16 bases left in between. The CDR3 has 15 residues. CDR3 in DNA: TGTGCCAGCAGCTCGCTAGAGGCGGGCGGCACTGAAGCTTTCTTT. The encoded protein is CASSSLEAGGTEAFF.

This rearrangement joins TRBV10-3 to TRBJ2-3, with D maybe TRBD2 (5 bases). The CDR3 contains 12 residues. Trimming pared 5 bases from V and 5 bases from J, leaving 8 bases between. The germline V gene encodes CDR1 ENHRY and CDR2 SYGVKD. CDR3 residues: CAISRAGDTQYF. The DNA of the CDR3 is TGTGCCATCAGTCGTGCGGGAGATACGCAGTATTTT.

V gene TRBV18 combines with J gene TRBJ1-2, with D maybe TRBD1 (5 bases). The CDR3 has 15 residues. CDR1 is KGHSH, CDR2 LQKENI, per germline. V shed 1 base and J shed 0 bases, with 9 bases lying between them. The CDR3 here is CASSPRSGSNYGYTF. CDR3 DNA: TGTGCCAGCTCACCACGGTCAGGGTCTAACTATGGCTACACCTTC.

This clonotype was seen ten or more times. V gene TRBV5-1 combines with J gene TRBJ2-2; D unclear. Germline assignment: CDR1 SGHRS and CDR2 YFSETQ. The V end was cut by 3 bases, the J end by 0 bases, with 3 bases between. The CDR3 runs 13 residues. CDR3 amino acids: CASSSANTGELFF. DNA of the CDR3: TGCGCCAGCAGCTCGGCGAACACCGGGGAGCTGTTTTTT.

The rearrangement joins TRBV20-1 to TRBJ2-7; TRBD1 aligns across 7 bases. The CDR3 is 12 residues long. In germline, CDR1 is DFQATT, CDR2 SNEGSKA (reference sequence). V lost 5 bases to trimming and J lost 5 bases; unmatched junction nucleotides: 6. CDR3 sequence: CSAHDRADEQYF. In nucleotides, the CDR3 is TGCAGTGCTCATGACAGGGCGGACGAGCAGTACTTC.

This clonotype was counted a few times. The rearrangement links TRBV2 to TRBJ2-3, with D uncertain. Trimming cost V 5 bases and J 0 bases, with 12 bases left between them. CDR1 and CDR2 from the germline V gene are SNHLY and FYNNEI. This CDR3 region has 15 residues. The DNA for the CDR3 is TGTGCCAGCAGTTCCTTAGGATCTAGCACAGATACGCAGTATTTT. It encodes CASSSLGSSTDTQYF.

This clonotype was seen once. The CDR3 loop is CASSFTLGTGGGNQPQHF. In nucleotides, the CDR3 is TGTGCCAGCAGTTTTACCCTCGGGACAGGGGGAGGCAATCAGCCCCAGCATTTT. This sequence joins TRBV27 and TRBJ1-5, with 11 bases lining up with TRBD1. Germline trimming cut 3 bases from V and 2 bases from J; bases unmatched to any gene: 9. CDR1 and CDR2 from the germline V gene are MNHEY and SMNVEV (reference sequence). CDR3 length equals 18 residues.

This clonotype was found a few times. This chain uses TRBV15 with TRBJ1-1, with D possibly being TRBD1 (5 bases). Germline V CDR1 and CDR2: LNHNV, YYDKDF (reference sequence). V lost 0 bases and J 9 bases, leaving 11 bases between the germline ends. The CDR3 spans 13 residues. The CDR3 region is CATSRDPGTQAFF. In DNA form, the CDR3 reads TGTGCCACCAGCAGAGATCCGGGGACCCAAGCTTTCTTT.

This clonotype was recorded many times. This chain uses TRBV13 with TRBJ2-6; 8 positions agree with TRBD1. The CDR3 loop spans 16 amino acids. Unmatched junction bases numbered 5, after V lost 4 bases and J lost 3 bases. Germline V lookup: CDR1 PRHDT, CDR2 FYEKMQ (reference sequence). CDR3 in DNA: TGTGCCAGCAGCTCGCCCGGACAGGGTGGGGCCAACGTCCTGACTTTC. This encodes CASSSPGQGGANVLTF.

In its sample, this clonotype was seen many times. The DNA for the CDR3 is TGCAGTGCCAACAGAATTACAAGCACAGATACGCAGTATTTT. Amino acids: CSANRITSTDTQYF. The rearrangement joins TRBV20-1 to TRBJ2-3; no clear D gene. Trimming took off 6 bases at V and 0 bases at J, with 13 bases between the two ends. Germline V lookup: CDR1 DFQATT, CDR2 SNEGSKA (reference sequence). The CDR3 totals 14 residues.

This chain joins TRBV18 and TRBJ1-6, with D tentatively TRBD1 (5 bases). Germline assignment: CDR1 KGHSH and CDR2 LQKENI. The V end lost 2 bases, the J end lost 7 bases, and 21 bases lay between the germline ends. This CDR3 has 18 residues. CDR3 sequence: CASSPSPVGTVKNSPLHF. CDR3 nucleotides: TGTGCCAGCTCACCATCCCCGGTGGGGACGGTTAAAAATTCACCCCTCCACTTT.

The chain uses TRBV6-1 and TRBJ1-3; TRBD1 might be the D (6 bases). CDR1 and CDR2 (germline): MNHNS, SASEGT. Trimming shortened V by 6 bases and J by 2 bases, and 14 bases separated the two germline ends. CDR3 size: 15 residues. CDR3 loop: CASSHYGTPGNTIYF. The DNA of the CDR3 is TGTGCCAGCAGCCACTATGGGACACCTGGAAACACCATATATTTT.

This clonotype was counted many times. CDR3: CSARKDDEAFF. CDR3 in DNA: TGCAGTGCTAGAAAGGACGATGAAGCTTTCTTT. This chain connects TRBV20-1 to TRBJ1-1; D unresolved. Looked up from germline, CDR1 is DFQATT and CDR2 is SNEGSKA (reference sequence). CDR3 length: 11 residues. Trimming took off 2 bases at V and 7 bases at J, with 8 bases between the two ends.

The sample holds many counts of this clonotype. The V and J genes are TRBV20-1 and TRBJ2-3; no definite D call. CDR1 and CDR2 from the germline V gene are DFQATT and SNEGSKA (reference sequence). V was cut by 0 bases and J by 3 bases, with 13 bases left in between. The CDR3 has 15 residues. CDR3 in amino acids: CSARDHYYSTDTQYF. CDR3 sequence (DNA): TGCAGTGCTAGAGACCACTACTACAGTACAGATACGCAGTATTTT.

Ten or more counts support this clonotype. This chain connects TRBV19 to TRBJ2-1, with TRBD2 matching over 15 bases. The CDR3 spans 17 residues. Germline V gene sequence: CDR1 LNHDA, CDR2 SQIVND (reference sequence). V was clipped by 7 bases and J by 2 bases; unmatched bases: 6. CDR3 DNA: TGTGCCAGTACCCTGGGACTAGCGGGAGGAGCCTACAATGAGCAGTTCTTC. Its translation is CASTLGLAGGAYNEQFF. Full variable domain (outside the CDR3, taken from reference TRBV19 and TRBJ2-1): DGGITQSPKYLFRKEGQNVTLSCEQNLNHDAMYWYRQDPGQGLRLIYYSQIVNDFQKGDIAEGYSVSREKKESFPLTVTSAQKNPTAFYLCASTLGLAGGAYNEQFFGPGTRLTVL.

This clonotype was recorded many times. The chain has TRBV30 and TRBJ1-5; no definite D call. CDR3 length: 13 amino acids. V gave up 2 bases and J gave up 2 bases, with 7 bases separating them. The germline V gene has CDR1 GTSNPN and CDR2 SVGIG (reference sequence). CDR3: CAWSLAGNQPQHF. Written as DNA, the CDR3 is TGTGCCTGGAGTCTGGCAGGCAATCAGCCCCAGCATTTT.

This chain uses TRBV4-1 with TRBJ2-1; 12 bases match TRBD1. This CDR3 has 15 residues. Trimming cost V 4 bases and J 8 bases; bases outside gene matches: 6. Looked up from germline, CDR1 is MGHRA and CDR2 is YSYEKL. The CDR3 DNA is TGCGCCAGCAGCCCTGGGACAGGGGGCTTGTATGAGCAGTTCTTC. This sequence encodes CASSPGTGGLYEQFF.

This clonotype was detected many times. This chain joins TRBV11-2 and TRBJ1-2; perhaps TRBD1 as D (5 bases). The V and J ends lost 2 bases and 8 bases respectively, with 12 bases between them. The germline V gene encodes CDR1 SGHAT and CDR2 FQNNGV. The CDR3 is 13 amino acids. This chain's CDR3 is CASSLSGSMGYTF. The CDR3 nucleotides read TGTGCCAGCAGCTTATCAGGGAGTATGGGCTACACCTTC.

The rearrangement links TRBV20-1 to TRBJ2-3; tentative D call: TRBD2 (6 bases). CDR1 is DFQATT and CDR2 is SNEGSKA in the germline V gene (reference sequence). The CDR3 has 15 amino acids. Trimming cost V 1 base and J 2 bases, with 13 bases left between them. As DNA, the CDR3 is TGCAGTGCTAGAGCTGGCGGGGCTATCACAGATACGCAGTATTTT. This sequence encodes CSARAGGAITDTQYF.

This clonotype came up many times. The gene calls are TRBV12-3 or TRBV12-4 and TRBJ1-5; unclear D gene. Trimming took 5 bases from V and 7 from J, leaving 12 bases between them. The CDR3 loop spans 13 amino acids. The CDR3 nucleotides read TGTGCCAGCAGTCTCAGCGGCCCCCAGCCCCAGCATTTT. It yields the protein CASSLSGPQPQHF.

This clonotype has a count of ten or more. The chain links TRBV4-1 to TRBJ2-5; TRBD2 agrees at 10 bases. CDR1 is MGHRA, CDR2 YSYEKL, per germline. CDR3 size: 15 residues. Trimming removed 6 bases from V and 1 base from J; junction bases left unmatched: 5. CDR3 protein: CASRQSGGAQETQYF. Here the CDR3 DNA reads TGCGCCAGCAGACAGAGCGGGGGGGCCCAAGAGACCCAGTACTTC.

This clonotype has at least ten counts. This chain links TRBV6-1 with TRBJ1-2, with D perhaps TRBD1 (6 bases). Germline CDR1 reads MNHNS; CDR2 reads SASEGT. CDR3 length: 13 amino acids. Trimming cost V 7 bases and J 4 bases, with 13 bases left between them. CDR3 nucleotides: TGTGCCAGCACAAGGGGGTACAGCTATGGCTACACCTTC. It yields the protein CASTRGYSYGYTF.